The 8 T cell receptor beta chains below all came from one sample that was sequenced in a study of cytomegalovirus exposure and HLA in healthy donors (dated by TCRdb to the late 2010s). Library construction relied on the immunoSEQ multiplex PCR assay. The multiplex PCR relied on a mix of 60 forward primers for TCR Vbeta segments and 13 reverse primers for TCR Jbeta segments. This immuneACCESS table, as held by TCRdb, lists in-frame sequences with V and J called but not all clones. Of the missing ones, under half trace to an unresolved V gene in checked studies; the others have no known cause. The sample records about 170,000 clones, about 80% of which are singletons. The top ten clones comprise just under 1% of the sample. What was sequenced was PBMCs. These receptors originate from a woman aged 50 to 60 in good health and CMV-seropositive.

This clone was seen just once. The V call is TRBV19, the J call TRBJ1-1; 7 positions match TRBD1. V trimming: 9 bases; J trimming: 3 bases; junction bases outside the gene matches: 13. This CDR3 has 15 residues. In germline, CDR1 is LNHDA, CDR2 SQIVND (reference sequence). The CDR3 DNA reads TGTGCCAGCCGATACTACAGGGGTAGGGACACTGAAGCTTTCTTT. Amino acids: CASRYYRGRDTEAFF.

Turning to this clone: This sample also contains other DNA sequences that code for the same CDR3. This chain connects TRBV10-2 to TRBJ1-3; tentatively, D is TRBD1 (5 bases). Trimming took 0 bases from V and 1 from J, leaving 7 bases between them. This CDR3 contains 15 residues. Germline CDR1 WSHSY, CDR2 SAAADI. The CDR3 DNA sequence: TGCGCCAGCAGTGAGTCCGGGGGTTCTGGAAACACCATATATTTT. Its translation is CASSESGGSGNTIYF.

V and J are TRBV6-6 and TRBJ2-1; TRBD2 aligns across 11 bases. The ends lost 5 bases at V and 9 bases at J; junction bases unmatched: 6. The CDR3 runs to 14 residues. Germline CDR1 reads MNHNY; CDR2 reads SVGAGI (reference sequence). The CDR3 loop reads CASSPSGRSGEQFF. The CDR3 DNA is TGTGCCAGCAGTCCTAGCGGGAGGAGCGGTGAGCAGTTCTTC.

V is TRBV18 and J is TRBJ1-2; 8 bases map to TRBD1. The CDR3 extends over 16 amino acids. Germline CDR1 is KGHSH and CDR2 is LQKENI. V was clipped by 6 bases and J by 0 bases; unmatched bases: 9. The CDR3 protein is CASSPGQVTANYGYTF. Written as DNA, the CDR3 is TGTGCCAGCTCTCCGGGACAGGTGACAGCTAACTATGGCTACACCTTC.

This clone has more than one count but fewer than ten. This chain's CDR3 is CATNLVMGLGEELFF. The CDR3 nucleotides read TGTGCCACCAATCTAGTAATGGGCCTCGGGGAGGAGCTGTTTTTT. The J gene is TRBJ2-2, the V gene TRBV10-3; possibly TRBD2 for D (5 bases). The length of the CDR3 is 15 residues. Germline CDR1 is ENHRY and CDR2 is SYGVKD. Trimming removed 10 bases from V and 10 bases from J, with 25 bases in between.

The chain has TRBV7-9 and TRBJ2-5; a possible D gene is TRBD2 (5 bases). V lost 5 bases to trimming and J lost 0 bases, with 16 bases between them. In germline, CDR1 is SEHNR, CDR2 FQNEAQ (reference sequence). This CDR3 is built from 16 residues. The CDR3 protein is CASSPRAPGYQETQYF. The CDR3, as DNA: TGTGCCAGCAGCCCGCGGGCCCCGGGGTACCAAGAGACCCAGTACTTC.

The CDR3 loop reads CASNEKRTSGGGNTGELFF. The CDR3 DNA sequence: TGTGCCAGCAACGAAAAACGGACTAGCGGGGGGGGGAACACCGGGGAGCTGTTTTTT. The gene calls are TRBV6-4 and TRBJ2-2, with TRBD2 identical over 15 bases. Trimming cost V 7 bases and J 1 base; bases outside gene matches: 10. Per germline, CDR1 MRHNA and CDR2 SNTAGT. This CDR3 spans 19 amino acids.

This clone turned up a few times. V usage is TRBV14 and J usage is TRBJ2-5; weak D call: TRBD2 (6 bases). Germline CDR1 reads SGHDN; CDR2 reads FVKESK. Trimming cost V 0 bases and J 2 bases, with 10 bases left between them. CDR3 size: 15 residues. CDR3 bases: TGTGCCAGCAGCCAAGAGATGCGGGGTCAAGAGACCCAGTACTTC. This translates into CASSQEMRGQETQYF.